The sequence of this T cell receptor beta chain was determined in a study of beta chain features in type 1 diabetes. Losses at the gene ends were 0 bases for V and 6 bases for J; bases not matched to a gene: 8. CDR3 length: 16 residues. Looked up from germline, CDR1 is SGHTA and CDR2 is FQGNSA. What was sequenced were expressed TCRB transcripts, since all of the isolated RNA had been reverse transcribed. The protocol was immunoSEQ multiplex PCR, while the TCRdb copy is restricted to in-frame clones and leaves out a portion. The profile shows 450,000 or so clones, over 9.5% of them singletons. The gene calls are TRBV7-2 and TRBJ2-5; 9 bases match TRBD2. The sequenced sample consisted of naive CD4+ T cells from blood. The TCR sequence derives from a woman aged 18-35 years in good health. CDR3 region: CASSLAPAGGPKTQYF. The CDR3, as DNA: TGTGCCAGCAGCTTAGCGCCGGCGGGGGGGCCGAAGACCCAGTACTTC. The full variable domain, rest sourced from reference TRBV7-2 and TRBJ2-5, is GAGVSQSPSNKVTEKGKDVELRCDPISGHTALYWYRQSLGQGLEFLIYFQGNSAPDKSGLPSDRFSAERTGGSVSTLTIQRTQQEDSAVYLCASSLAPAGGPKTQYFGPGTRLLVL.